The rows below give T cell receptor beta chains drawn from one sample of a study of radiotherapy plus CTLA-4 blockade in lung cancer. TCRdb keeps only in-frame clones here, not all; method: immunoSEQ multiplex PCR. The sample lists fewer than 90,000 clones, roughly 87% occurring once. Sample: peripheral blood, taken from a patient treated with radiotherapy plus ipilimumab. These TCRs come from a human donor with non-small cell lung cancer who had stable disease on radiotherapy plus ipilimumab. Both conserved end residues are part of each CDR3. The D gene is left open where the match is weak. Size is omitted from some rows. Given values are once, few, many or a class for expanded clones.

>TRBV11-3|-|-|TRBJ2-3|15
TGTGCCAGCAGCTTATCGGCAGGGAGCACAGATACGCAGTATTTT
CASSLSAGSTDTQYF
>TRBV5-1|-|-|TRBJ2-3|13
TGCGCCAGCAGCTTGGACTCTGTAGATACGCAGTATTTT
CASSLDSVDTQYF
>TRBV2|-|-|TRBJ1-2|12
TGTGCCAGCAGTGACAGGGCCTATGGCTACACCTTC
CASSDRAYGYTF
>TRBV27|-|-|TRBJ2-3|17
TGTGCCAGCAGGCCCCCCGGGGGTCCCACCCTCACAGATACGCAGTATTTT
CASRPPGGPTLTDTQYF
>TRBV30|-|once|TRBJ1-4|13
TGTGCCTGGAGTCGGGACCGTAATGAAAAACTGTTTTTT
CAWSRDRNEKLFF
>TRBV13|TRBD2|-|TRBJ2-1|16
TGTGCCAGCAGCCAGACCGCAGCGGGGTATTATGATGAGCAGTTCTTC
CASSQTAAGYYDEQFF
>TRBV6-1|TRBD2|-|TRBJ2-1|14
TGTGCCAGCAGTCCCCGGACTAGTTCCCATGAGCAGTTCTTC
CASSPRTSSHEQFF
>TRBV14|TRBD2|-|TRBJ2-7|14
TGTGCCAGCAGCTTAGCGGGAGGGCCCTACGAGCAGTACTTC
CASSLAGGPYEQYF
>TRBV7-9|-|-|TRBJ2-7|13
TGTGCCAGCAGCACACCTTCCGGCCGGGAGCAGTACTTC
CASSTPSGREQYF
>TRBV15|-|-|TRBJ2-3|14
TGTGCCACCAGCAAACAGGTCTGGGGGGATACGCAGTATTTT
CATSKQVWGDTQYF
>TRBV28|-|once|TRBJ2-1|15
TGTGCCAGCAGTTTGGGGGACCATTTGTACAATGAGCAGTTCTTC
CASSLGDHLYNEQFF
>TRBV13|TRBD1|-|TRBJ2-7|15
TGTGCCAGCAGTTTTCAGGGGGCGCAGGGTGGCGAGCAGTACTTC
CASSFQGAQGGEQYF
>TRBV7-3|-|-|TRBJ1-1|15
TGTGCCAGCAGCCCTAGGGACATTACGGACACTGAAGCTTTCTTT
CASSPRDITDTEAFF
>TRBV11-1|-|-|TRBJ1-6|15
TGTGCCAGCAGCGGGACGGGCCTCCCTAATTCACCCCTCCACTTT
CASSGTGLPNSPLHF
>TRBV7-2|-|-|TRBJ1-2|13
TGTGCCAGCAGCAGTACAGGGTACTATGGCTACACCTTC
CASSSTGYYGYTF
>TRBV27|-|-|TRBJ2-7|13
TGTGCCAGCAGTCCCCAAAGCTCCTACGAGCAGTACTTC
CASSPQSSYEQYF
>TRBV10-3|-|-|TRBJ1-6|13
TGTGCCACCGCTAAACAGCTTAATTCACCCCTCCACTTT
CATAKQLNSPLHF
>TRBV5-1|-|-|TRBJ2-6|15
TGCGCCAGCAGCTTGGAGGGAGCCGGGGCCAACGTCCTGACTTTC
CASSLEGAGANVLTF
>TRBV2|-|once|TRBJ1-4|14
TGTGCCAGCAGTGCGAGGGGGAATAATGAAAAACTGTTTTTT
CASSARGNNEKLFF
>TRBV5-6|-|-|TRBJ2-7|13
TGTGCCAGCAGTATTGGAAGGGCGTTCGAGCAGTACTTC
CASSIGRAFEQYF
>TRBV5-6|-|-|TRBJ2-7|13
TGTGCCAGCAGCTTGGGGCAGGGGCGCGAGCAGTACTTC
CASSLGQGREQYF
>TRBV2|TRBD2|-|TRBJ2-1|14
TGTGCCAGCAGTGATCAGGGAGGGCACAATGAGCAGTTCTTC
CASSDQGGHNEQFF
>TRBV19|-|-|TRBJ1-1|12
TGTGCCAGTAGTCCATATGACAGTGAAGCTTTCTTT
CASSPYDSEAFF
>TRBV30|-|-|TRBJ1-4|13
TGTGCCTGGCGGCCGGCCTATAATGAAAAACTGTTTTTT
CAWRPAYNEKLFF
>TRBV7-9|-|-|TRBJ1-1|19
TGTGCCAGCAGCTTACTTGATAGGAAGGGACGGAGCATGAACACTGAAGCTTTCTTT
CASSLLDRKGRSMNTEAFF
>TRBV4-1|TRBD2|-|TRBJ2-3|16
TGCGCCAGCAGCCATACTAGCGGAGGCCTCACAGATACGCAGTATTTT
CASSHTSGGLTDTQYF
>TRBV9|-|-|TRBJ1-5|15
TGTGCCAGCTCCCGGTGGGGGGTCGGCAATCAGCCCCAGCATTTT
CASSRWGVGNQPQHF
>TRBV6-6|-|once|TRBJ2-7|13
TGTGCCAGCAGTTATGACTACAGCTACGAGCAGTACTTC
CASSYDYSYEQYF
>TRBV6-1|-|-|TRBJ1-1|13
TGTGCCAGCAGTGAAGCAGTAGGGGGTGAAGCTTTCTTT
CASSEAVGGEAFF
>TRBV11-2|TRBD1|-|TRBJ2-7|14
TGTGCCAGCAGAACGGACAGGGAAGGTTACGAGCAGTACTTC
CASRTDREGYEQYF
>TRBV5-6|-|-|TRBJ1-2|13
TGTGCCAGCAGCCCTGACAGAAACTATGGCTACACCTTC
CASSPDRNYGYTF
>TRBV6-1|-|-|TRBJ2-3|16
TGTGCCAGCAGTGCGCTGACAGAACCCTACGCTTATACGCAGTATTTT
CASSALTEPYAYTQYF
>TRBV25-1|-|-|TRBJ1-2|14
TGTGCCAGCAGTGAATGGTCCAGGGACTATGGCTACACCTTC
CASSEWSRDYGYTF
>TRBV19|-|few|TRBJ1-1|12
TGTGCCAGTAGTATGGGACTCTCTAAAACTTTCTTT
CASSMGLSKTFF
>TRBV5-1|-|-|TRBJ2-2|16
TGCGCCAGCAGCTTGTTAGTAAGACCGGAGACCGGGGAGCTGTTTTTT
CASSLLVRPETGELFF
>TRBV30|TRBD1|-|TRBJ2-2|13
TGTGCCTGGAGCCTACAGGGGACCAGGGAGCTGTTTTTT
CAWSLQGTRELFF